This T cell receptor (beta chain) is drawn from a study of shared clonotypes between healthy human individuals. Several immunoSEQ plates received, in even portions, the genomic DNA of each subset. The repertoire was sequenced with immunoSEQ multiplex PCR; TCRdb's copy has only in-frame clones and lacks some. Of 550,000 to 800,000 clones in the sample, about 90% were seen once. Comment on this clone: Its antigen is undetermined.

Study-level points and caveats: Sorted-subset samples were not fully sequenced, rarefaction indicated. Clonotype sharing across a few donors was observed for around 4.5% of naive CD4 clonotypes.

The V gene's germline CDR1 is MNHEY and CDR2 SMNVEV (reference sequence). Trimming left V 3 bases short and J 4 bases short, with 10 bases between. The CDR3 sequence is 13 residues long. CD45RO+ cells went into CD8 memory alongside CCR7-negative CD45RA+ TemRA cells. The chain carries TRBV27 and TRBJ2-7, with D perhaps matching TRBD2 (6 bases). This receptor was obtained from a man aged 18 to 30 in good health. Some clones in this sample may be carry-over from other donors' samples. What was sequenced was memory CD8+ T cells from PBMCs. Described subset: CD45RO+ cells pooled with CCR7-negative TemRA cells. CDR3 coding DNA: TGTGCCAGCAGTTTTCGGGGGAATTACGAGCAGTACTTC. Its protein is CASSFRGNYEQYF.